Below, 23 T cell receptor beta chains from the same sample are listed, as sequenced in a study of blood T cell repertoires in COVID-19. TCRdb's copy holds only in-frame clones and misses some; the assay was immunoSEQ multiplex PCR. The repertoire holds under 250,000 clones, with around 84% as singletons. Sequencing was carried out using peripheral blood. These receptors all stem from a man aged 50 to 60 who had recovered from COVID-19.

J is TRBJ2-1 and V is TRBV30; TRBD1 matches 12 bases. Unmatched junction bases numbered 7, after V lost 3 bases and J lost 4 bases. Germline CDR1 and CDR2: GTSNPN and SVGIG (reference sequence). The CDR3 contains 16 residues. The CDR3 nucleotides read TGTGCCTGGAGCCCCGGGACAGGGGGCGCGTACAATGAGCAGTTCTTC. It encodes CAWSPGTGGAYNEQFF.

V gene TRBV27 combines with J gene TRBJ1-2, with D hard to call. With 8 bases removed from V and 2 bases from J, the gap between germline ends came to 18 bases. The CDR3 is made up of 15 amino acids. Germline loops: CDR1 MNHEY, CDR2 SMNVEV (reference sequence). DNA of the CDR3: TGTGCCAGCCGTCCTGTCCGAGGACTCAACTATGGCTACACCTTC. Translated, it gives CASRPVRGLNYGYTF.

This chain connects TRBV29-1 to TRBJ1-1, with 7 positions matching TRBD1. Germline V lookup: CDR1 SQVTM, CDR2 ANQGSEA. Losses at the gene ends were 7 bases for V and 5 bases for J; bases not matched to a gene: 7. The CDR3 contains 12 residues. Written as DNA, the CDR3 is TGCAGCGGTAACAGGGGTGGGACTGAAGCTTTCTTT. Protein sequence: CSGNRGGTEAFF.

The chain employs TRBV28 and TRBJ1-1; D might be TRBD1 (5 bases). The germline CDR1 and CDR2 sequences are MDHEN and SYDVKM. Between the trimmed V and J ends, which lost 1 base and 7 bases, there was a span of 13 bases. This CDR3 contains 14 residues. The CDR3 reads CASSLYPQQGEAFF. For the CDR3, the DNA is TGTGCCAGCAGTTTATACCCCCAGCAGGGTGAAGCTTTCTTT.

The V and J genes are TRBV18 and TRBJ2-1, with TRBD2 matching 7 bases. The CDR3 is 15 amino acids. Germline V lookup: CDR1 KGHSH, CDR2 LQKENI. The junction had 4 bases not matched to a gene; V was cut back by 5 bases and J by 0 bases. Here the CDR3 DNA reads TGTGCCAGCTCAGCTAGCGGTGGCTCCTACAATGAGCAGTTCTTC. Its protein product is CASSASGGSYNEQFF.

This clone has a handful of counts. The CDR3 is CASQDYSNQPQHF. As DNA, the CDR3 is TGTGCCAGTCAGGATTATAGCAATCAGCCCCAGCATTTT. The chain recombines TRBV19 with TRBJ1-5; D is unclear. Germline lookup yields CDR1 LNHDA and CDR2 SQIVND (reference sequence). This CDR3 has 13 residues. The V end was cut by 8 bases, the J end by 0 bases, with 8 bases between.

This clone was seen more than once but under ten times. This chain uses TRBV4-1 with TRBJ2-7, with TRBD2 identical over 10 bases. Germline CDR1 and CDR2: MGHRA and YSYEKL. This CDR3 is built from 16 residues. The trim removed 0 bases at V and 5 bases at J, leaving 7 bases unmatched. CDR3 bases: TGCGCCAGCAGCCAAGACCTGAGCGGGAGGGCCGACGAGCAGTACTTC. Protein sequence: CASSQDLSGRADEQYF.

The V call is TRBV29-1, the J call TRBJ1-2, with D possibly being TRBD1 (6 bases). Trimming removed 0 bases at V and 8 bases at J, with 19 bases between. The CDR3 runs 15 residues. The V gene's germline CDR1 is SQVTM and CDR2 ANQGSEA. Here the CDR3 DNA reads TGCAGCGTTGAAGATCGACAGGCCCTAAGGGGGGGCTACACCTTC. Its protein is CSVEDRQALRGGYTF. Together with reference TRBV29-1 and TRBJ1-2, the CDR3 gives the full variable domain: SAVISQKPSRDICQRGTSLTIQCQVDSQVTMMFWYRQQPGQSLTLIATANQGSEATYESGFVIDKFPISRPNLTFSTLTVSNMSPEDSSIYLCSVEDRQALRGGYTFGSGTRLTVV.

J is TRBJ2-5 and V is TRBV5-8; TRBD2 matches 10 bases. Trimming cost V 0 bases and J 5 bases; bases outside gene matches: 4. Germline V gives CDR1 SGHTS, CDR2 YDEGEE. The CDR3 length is 15 residues. CDR3 nucleotides: TGTGCCAGCAGCTTGGGTCCTAGCGGGAGTGAGACCCAGTACTTC. Its protein product is CASSLGPSGSETQYF.

The chain has TRBV20-1 and TRBJ2-4; TRBD2 agrees at 13 bases. The CDR3 runs 17 residues. CDR1 and CDR2 from the germline V gene are DFQATT and SNEGSKA (reference sequence). Trimming cost V 6 bases and J 3 bases; bases outside gene matches: 11. This CDR3 is CSASGLAGAIFKNIQYF. CDR3 sequence (DNA): TGCAGTGCAAGTGGACTAGCGGGGGCCATTTTCAAAAACATTCAGTACTTC.

The V gene is TRBV2, the J gene TRBJ1-5, with D possibly being TRBD1 (6 bases). CDR3 length: 14 residues. Trimming took off 7 bases at V and 5 bases at J, with 15 bases between the two ends. In germline, CDR1 is SNHLY, CDR2 FYNNEI. The CDR3 sequence: CASTTRGVDQPQHF. The CDR3 DNA reads TGTGCCAGCACCACCAGGGGCGTCGATCAGCCCCAGCATTTT.

The V and J genes are TRBV28 and TRBJ1-1, with D perhaps TRBD1 (6 bases). The V gene's germline CDR1 is MDHEN and CDR2 SYDVKM. Trimming shortened V by 2 bases and J by 0 bases, and 10 bases separated the two germline ends. This CDR3 contains 15 residues. CDR3 sequence reads: CASSLPGQMNTEAFF. The CDR3 coding sequence is TGTGCCAGCAGTTTACCCGGACAGATGAACACTGAAGCTTTCTTT.

The chain uses TRBV28 and TRBJ1-1; no firm D call. The CDR3 spans 13 residues. The V and J ends lost 3 bases and 9 bases respectively, with 14 bases between them. CDR1 is MDHEN and CDR2 is SYDVKM in the germline V gene. The CDR3 region is CASSLALGSKAFF. DNA for the CDR3: TGTGCCAGCAGTTTGGCCCTCGGGAGTAAAGCTTTCTTT.

This chain links TRBV11-2 with TRBJ2-5; TRBD2 aligns across 9 bases. The CDR3 loop spans 14 amino acids. V trimming: 5 bases; J trimming: 3 bases; junction bases outside the gene matches: 4. CDR1 is SGHAT and CDR2 is FQNNGV in the germline V gene. The chain's CDR3 is CASSLTSGKETQYF. The CDR3 DNA sequence: TGTGCCAGCAGCCTGACTAGCGGAAAAGAGACCCAGTACTTC.

V gene TRBV2 combines with J gene TRBJ2-1; the match to TRBD2 covers 7 bases. The CDR3 totals 16 residues. Germline assignment: CDR1 SNHLY and CDR2 FYNNEI. The J segment lost 9 bases and the V segment lost 4 bases, leaving 15 bases of the junction unmatched. The CDR3 here is CASSVSRASGKAEQFF. CDR3 bases: TGTGCCAGCAGTGTCAGTCGGGCTAGCGGTAAGGCTGAGCAGTTCTTC.

The chain is built from TRBV6-5 and TRBJ1-2; possible D gene TRBD1, 5 bases. CDR1 MNHEY and CDR2 SVGAGI come from the germline V gene. The CDR3 runs to 14 residues. The V gene lost 0 bases and the J gene lost 3 bases, with 8 bases spanning the gap. CDR3 bases: TGTGCCAGCAGTTACTCGTCAGGGTACTATGGCTACACCTTC. Encoded protein: CASSYSSGYYGYTF.

The gene calls are TRBV7-8 and TRBJ1-5, with a weak D call TRBD1 (6 bases). The CDR3 is 15 residues long. V was clipped by 5 bases and J by 5 bases, with 16 bases between them. Germline V gives CDR1 SGHVS, CDR2 FQNEAQ. The CDR3 nucleotides read TGTGCCAGCAGCGAGTCGGACAGCTTGTATCAGCCCCAGCATTTT. Translation gives CASSESDSLYQPQHF.

The chain is built from TRBV7-8 and TRBJ2-7; 16 bases are shared with TRBD2. J lost 5 bases, V lost 5 bases, and 3 bases had no gene match. This CDR3 contains 15 residues. Germline V gene sequence: CDR1 SGHVS, CDR2 FQNEAQ. CDR3 nucleotide sequence: TGTGCCAGCAGCCTGGGACTAGCGGGAGGGAACGAGCAGTACTTC. It encodes CASSLGLAGGNEQYF.

The V call is TRBV27, the J call TRBJ1-5, with unresolved D. Germline V gives CDR1 MNHEY, CDR2 SMNVEV (reference sequence). With 9 bases removed from V and 4 bases from J, the gap between germline ends came to 16 bases. CDR3 size: 14 residues. DNA for the CDR3: TGTGCCAGTTCATGGGGAGGCAATAATCAGCCCCAGCATTTT. Protein sequence: CASSWGGNNQPQHF.

CDR3 nucleotides: TGTGCCGCAGTATCTTTTGTCGCAGGCGCTTTCTTT. This sequence encodes CAAVSFVAGAFF. The chain couples TRBV28 to TRBJ1-1; no firm D call. CDR1 and CDR2 (germline): MDHEN, SYDVKM. CDR3 length: 12 residues. Trimming cost V 11 bases and J 11 bases, with 21 bases left between them.

The rearrangement links TRBV24-1 to TRBJ2-3; TRBD1 is a possible D gene (6 bases). This CDR3 is 16 amino acids long. CDR1 is KGHDR and CDR2 is SFDVKD in the germline V gene. V gave up 3 bases and J gave up 2 bases, with 14 bases separating them. CDR3 sequence (DNA): TGTGCCACCAGTGATCTGGGACCAGGGGACACAGATACGCAGTATTTT. Its translation: CATSDLGPGDTDTQYF.

V usage is TRBV28 and J usage is TRBJ1-3, with a possible D match to TRBD1 (5 bases). Germline V gene sequence: CDR1 MDHEN, CDR2 SYDVKM. V lost 7 bases and J lost 1, with 11 bases in between. CDR3 size: 14 residues. The CDR3, as DNA: TGTGCCAGCACCCGCGGGGGGTCTGGAAACACCATATATTTT. This gives the protein CASTRGGSGNTIYF. The full variable domain, completed using reference TRBV28 and TRBJ1-3, is DVKVTQSSRYLVKRTGEKVFLECVQDMDHENMFWYRQDPGLGLRLIYFSYDVKMKEKGDIPEGYSVSREKKERFSLILESASTNQTSMYLCASTRGGSGNTIYFGEGSWLTVV.

This chain joins TRBV10-3 and TRBJ1-5, with a weak D call TRBD1 (6 bases). The V gene's germline CDR1 is ENHRY and CDR2 SYGVKD. There are 16 residues in the CDR3. The ends were cut back, 5 bases at V and 2 bases at J, with 16 bases in the middle. CDR3 in DNA: TGTGCCATCAGTCAAGAACAGACAGGTGGCAATCAGCCCCAGCATTTT. The encoded protein is CAISQEQTGGNQPQHF.